Sequencing of this TCR beta chain was carried out in a study of regulatory T cells in long-lasting Graves disease. Study results and caveats: Persistent Graves' patients possessed reduced TCR diversity relative to recently diagnosed ones. The sample size was small, and this may have reduced accuracy.

CDR3-region Arm-PCR and iRepertoire HTBI primers produced the TCR beta libraries. Using its own MiXCR run on the multiplex PCR reads, TCRdb lists one record per CDR3 protein. In the table there are 350,000 to 550,000 distinct CDR3 sequences, around 15% of which are singletons. Per germline, CDR1 SGHRS and CDR2 YFSETQ. The CDR3 runs 14 residues. The V end lost 1 base, the J end lost 9 bases, and 14 bases lay between the germline ends. This sample's time point: newly diagnosed GD, antithyroid drugs for less than 3 months. The TCR library was made from RNA extracted from PBMCs. Doctors identified Graves' disease using the American Thyroid Association guidelines. Details on this clonotype: Its antigen is currently unknown.

This same sample was also part of a study on T cells in Graves' hyperthyroidism and ophthalmopathy.

The material was peripheral blood mononuclear cells (PBMCs), obtained at new diagnosis, from a patient treated with antithyroid drugs. The rearrangement links TRBV5-1 to TRBJ2-1; the D gene could be TRBD1 or TRBD2 (5 bases each). This TCR derives from a woman between 18 and 30 years old with Graves disease. In DNA, the CDR3 is TGCGCCAGCAGCTTGCGTAGAGGGGTGATTGAGCAGTTCTTC. Translated, it gives CASSLRRGVIEQFF.